This TCR beta chain was sequenced in a study of T cells in tumors after PD-1 blockade (dated by TCRdb to 2018 to 2020). Context from the whole study: Patients were excluded if they had prior checkpoint blockade, use of systemic immunosuppressants, or recent radiotherapy or other anti-cancer therapy within 4 weeks. Pembrolizumab 200 mg every 3 weeks or cemiplimab 350 mg every 2 weeks was administered to patients. Ongoing daily vismodegib 150 mg was also given to a subset of patients during anti-PD-1 treatment. An average of 113,528 TCR templates (range about 24,679-257,772) and 36,536 unique clonotypes was obtained for peripheral blood samples. Paired single-cell RNA and TCR sequencing was performed on site-matched tumors from BCC or SCC patients before and after anti-PD-1 therapy. To compare clonotypes in blood versus tumor, bulk TCR sequencing was run on fewer than 12 peripheral blood samples drawn from about five patients. RECIST version 1.1 was used to assess clinical response. What the authors observed across the whole study: The source of novel T cell clones was not identified and could include lymphoid organs or rare unexpanded clones within the tumor or its periphery. Around 43% of tumor TCR clonotypes were found in blood, and some novel exhausted tumor clones appeared in pre-treatment blood, suggesting peripheral recruitment.

The time point label corresponds to: after anti-PD-1 therapy. For bulk TCRbeta sequencing, genomic DNA was extracted from tumor biopsies or peripheral blood, and input amounts ranged from 616 ng to 6,004 ng. All patients had histologically proven advanced or metastatic basal or squamous cell carcinoma and were poor candidates for surgical resection. Of the 10 or so patients making up the basal cell carcinoma cohort, 8 underwent bulk tumor TCR sequencing. With regard to this clone: What antigen it recognizes has not been identified. Base qualities are not at hand, and no much larger clone is one base apart.

Deep TCRbeta sequencing was performed with the immunoSEQ platform. Per the authors' processing: Only productive rearrangements were exported from the immunoSEQ Analyzer for downstream analysis. T cell phenotypes were assigned to bulk TCRbeta clonotypes by matching the clonotypes to single-cell RNA+TCR-seq clones that had the same TCRbeta sequence. Tumor enrichment of a clone was calculated by dividing the clone's tumor frequency by the clone's PBMC frequency, both taken from bulk TCR sequencing. GLIPH was used to group TCRs into specificity groups, clusters of distinct TCRs likely recognizing common antigens via shared CDR3 motifs. TCRdb retrieved this table from immuneACCESS and kept in-frame rearrangements only. Not all clones are present; in checked studies, unresolved V genes account for under half, and no reason is known for the remainder. V, J and clone size are those of that table, while D and trimming were read from the DNA. The sample data list just under 65,000 clones, and approximately 79% of these were observed just once. Jointly, the top ten make up approximately 4.8% of the sample.

V is shortened by 11 bases, J by 3 bases, and the region joining them spans 18 bases. CDR1 is given as LNHDA and CDR2 as SQIVND, both from the germline V gene (reference sequence). The CDR3 spans 14 residues, from the cysteine through the phenylalanine. The retained sequence is limited to the CDR3, 42 bases, with the frame set at the first base. This specimen was PBMCs, taken after anti-PD-1 treatment. The receptor was derived from a human donor with basal cell carcinoma. This chain is built from TRBV19 and TRBJ2-3; the D gene assignment is perhaps TRBD1 or TRBD2, with each matching 6 bases. The DNA reads as follows: TGTGCCGCAGTGAATGGGGGGACAACAGATACGCAGTATTTT. It is translated as CAAVNGGTTDTQYF.